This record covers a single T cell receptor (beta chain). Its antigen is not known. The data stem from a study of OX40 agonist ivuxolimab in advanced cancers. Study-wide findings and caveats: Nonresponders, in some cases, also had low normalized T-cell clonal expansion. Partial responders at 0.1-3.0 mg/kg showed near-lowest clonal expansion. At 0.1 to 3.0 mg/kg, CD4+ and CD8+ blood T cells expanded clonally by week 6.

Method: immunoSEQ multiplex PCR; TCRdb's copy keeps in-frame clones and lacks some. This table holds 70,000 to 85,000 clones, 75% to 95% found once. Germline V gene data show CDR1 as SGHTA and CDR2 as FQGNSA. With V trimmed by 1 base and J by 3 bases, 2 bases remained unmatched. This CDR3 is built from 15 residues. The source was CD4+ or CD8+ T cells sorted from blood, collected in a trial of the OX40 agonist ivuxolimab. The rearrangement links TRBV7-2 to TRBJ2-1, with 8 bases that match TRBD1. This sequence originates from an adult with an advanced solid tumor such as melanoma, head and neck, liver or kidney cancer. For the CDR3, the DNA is TGTGCCAGCAGCTTAGGGACAGGGAACTACAATGAGCAGTTCTTC. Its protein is CASSLGTGNYNEQFF.